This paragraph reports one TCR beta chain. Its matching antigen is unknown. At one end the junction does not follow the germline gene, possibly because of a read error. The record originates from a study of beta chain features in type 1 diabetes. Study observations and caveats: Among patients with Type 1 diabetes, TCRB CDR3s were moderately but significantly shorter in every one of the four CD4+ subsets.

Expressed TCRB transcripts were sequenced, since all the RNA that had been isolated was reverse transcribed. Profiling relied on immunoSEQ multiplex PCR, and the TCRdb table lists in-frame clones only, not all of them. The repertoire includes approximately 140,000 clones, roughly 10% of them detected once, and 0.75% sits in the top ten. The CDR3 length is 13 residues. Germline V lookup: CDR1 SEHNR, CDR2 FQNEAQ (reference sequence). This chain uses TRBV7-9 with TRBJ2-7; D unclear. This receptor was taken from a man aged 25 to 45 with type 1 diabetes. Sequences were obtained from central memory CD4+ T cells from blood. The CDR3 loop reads CASSQDLPYEQYF. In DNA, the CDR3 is TGCGCCAGCAGCCAAGACTTACCCTACGAGCAGTACTTC.